Presented here are 8 T cell receptor beta chains from one specimen sequenced in a study of cytomegalovirus exposure and HLA in healthy donors. The PCR employed 60 Vbeta primers together with 13 Jbeta primers. The protocol was immunoSEQ multiplex PCR, while the TCRdb copy is restricted to in-frame clones and leaves out a portion. The data contain about 210,000 clones, 80% to 90% of them singletons. Sequencing was carried out using PBMCs. These receptors all come from a man between 25 and 39 years old in good health and CMV-seronegative.

The V gene is TRBV7-2, the J gene TRBJ1-2; a weak D match, TRBD1 (5 bases). V was pared by 5 bases and J by 4 bases, with 11 bases between. The CDR3 length is 13 residues. CDR1 is SGHTA and CDR2 is FQGNSA in the germline V gene. CDR3 nucleotide sequence: TGTGCCAGCAGCCTCGACAGCGTCTATGGCTACACCTTC. It is translated as CASSLDSVYGYTF.

As to this clone: The sample holds other DNA sequences that translate to the same CDR3. The V call is TRBV9, the J call TRBJ2-3; weak D call: TRBD2 (7 bases). V gave up 2 bases and J gave up 1 base, with 14 bases separating them. CDR1 is SGDLS and CDR2 is YYNGEE in the germline V gene. The CDR3 has 16 amino acids. In DNA, the CDR3 is TGTGCCAGCAGCGTTGGGGGGGGCGTAGGCACAGATACGCAGTATTTT. This gives the protein CASSVGGGVGTDTQYF. The full variable domain, in which reference TRBV9 and TRBJ2-3 provide the parts outside the CDR3, is DSGVTQTPKHLITATGQRVTLRCSPRSGDLSVYWYQQSLDQGLQFLIQYYNGEERAKGNILERFSAQQFPDLHSELNLSSLELGDSALYFCASSVGGGVGTDTQYFGPGTRLTVL.

The chain carries TRBV28 and TRBJ2-3, with a weak D call TRBD2 (6 bases). The CDR3 has 15 amino acids. From germline, CDR1 is MDHEN and CDR2 SYDVKM. With 1 base removed from V and 3 bases from J, the gap between germline ends came to 11 bases. The CDR3 DNA is TGTGCCAGCAGTTTATCTAGCGAGAATACAGATACGCAGTATTTT. Translation gives CASSLSSENTDTQYF.

The rearrangement joins TRBV29-1 to TRBJ2-5; D might be TRBD2 (6 bases). The CDR3 length is 15 residues. The V gene lost 0 bases and the J gene lost 1 base, with 12 bases spanning the gap. CDR1 SQVTM and CDR2 ANQGSEA come from the germline V gene. Here the CDR3 DNA reads TGCAGCGTTGAAGATTCTGGGACTCTCCAAGAGACCCAGTACTTC. Protein product: CSVEDSGTLQETQYF.

A few counts support this clone. The rearrangement joins TRBV4-1 to TRBJ2-7; 7 nucleotides match TRBD2. There are 15 residues in the CDR3. Germline V CDR1 and CDR2: MGHRA, YSYEKL. V lost 0 bases, J lost 2 bases, and 4 bases stayed unmatched. CDR3 in DNA: TGCGCCAGCAGCCAAGAGGGTAGCGGGCCCTACGAGCAGTACTTC. Translation gives CASSQEGSGPYEQYF.

The rearrangement joins TRBV7-9 to TRBJ1-1; no reliable D call. Germline lookup yields CDR1 SEHNR and CDR2 FQNEAQ (reference sequence). This CDR3 contains 14 residues. Trimming left V 2 bases short and J 2 bases short, with 9 bases between. The CDR3 region is CASSLSGTNTEAFF. The CDR3 bases are TGTGCCAGCAGCTTATCAGGAACAAACACTGAAGCTTTCTTT.

This chain uses TRBV9 with TRBJ2-1, with D possibly TRBD1 on 6 matching bases. The V end was cut by 0 bases, the J end by 4 bases, with 11 bases between. Germline CDR1 is SGDLS and CDR2 is YYNGEE. The CDR3 sequence is 15 residues long. CDR3 DNA: TGTGCCAGCAGCGTAGTGGACAGCCTATACAATGAGCAGTTCTTC. The encoded protein is CASSVVDSLYNEQFF. The full variable domain, completed using reference TRBV9 and TRBJ2-1, is DSGVTQTPKHLITATGQRVTLRCSPRSGDLSVYWYQQSLDQGLQFLIQYYNGEERAKGNILERFSAQQFPDLHSELNLSSLELGDSALYFCASSVVDSLYNEQFFGPGTRLTVL.

The CDR3 region is CASSLEPEATEAFF. CDR3 nucleotides: TGCGCCAGCAGCTTGGAACCCGAGGCCACTGAAGCTTTCTTT. The V gene is TRBV5-1, the J gene TRBJ1-1; D remains unclear. The CDR3 runs to 14 residues. Per the germline V gene, CDR1 is SGHRS and CDR2 is YFSETQ. Deletions cut 0 bases from V and 4 bases from J, with 10 bases between.